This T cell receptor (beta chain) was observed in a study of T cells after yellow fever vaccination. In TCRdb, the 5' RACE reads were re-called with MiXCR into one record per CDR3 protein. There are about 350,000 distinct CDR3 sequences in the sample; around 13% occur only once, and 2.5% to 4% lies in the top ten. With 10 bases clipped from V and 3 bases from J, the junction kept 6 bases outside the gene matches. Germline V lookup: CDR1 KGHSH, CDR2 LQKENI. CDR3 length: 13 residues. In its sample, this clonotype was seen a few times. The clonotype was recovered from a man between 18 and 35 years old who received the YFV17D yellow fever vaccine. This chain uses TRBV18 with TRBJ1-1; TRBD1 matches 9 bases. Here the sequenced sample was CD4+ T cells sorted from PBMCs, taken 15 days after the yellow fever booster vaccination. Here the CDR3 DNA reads TGTGCCACCACGACAGGGGGGGACACTGAAGCTTTCTTT. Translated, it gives CATTTGGDTEAFF.